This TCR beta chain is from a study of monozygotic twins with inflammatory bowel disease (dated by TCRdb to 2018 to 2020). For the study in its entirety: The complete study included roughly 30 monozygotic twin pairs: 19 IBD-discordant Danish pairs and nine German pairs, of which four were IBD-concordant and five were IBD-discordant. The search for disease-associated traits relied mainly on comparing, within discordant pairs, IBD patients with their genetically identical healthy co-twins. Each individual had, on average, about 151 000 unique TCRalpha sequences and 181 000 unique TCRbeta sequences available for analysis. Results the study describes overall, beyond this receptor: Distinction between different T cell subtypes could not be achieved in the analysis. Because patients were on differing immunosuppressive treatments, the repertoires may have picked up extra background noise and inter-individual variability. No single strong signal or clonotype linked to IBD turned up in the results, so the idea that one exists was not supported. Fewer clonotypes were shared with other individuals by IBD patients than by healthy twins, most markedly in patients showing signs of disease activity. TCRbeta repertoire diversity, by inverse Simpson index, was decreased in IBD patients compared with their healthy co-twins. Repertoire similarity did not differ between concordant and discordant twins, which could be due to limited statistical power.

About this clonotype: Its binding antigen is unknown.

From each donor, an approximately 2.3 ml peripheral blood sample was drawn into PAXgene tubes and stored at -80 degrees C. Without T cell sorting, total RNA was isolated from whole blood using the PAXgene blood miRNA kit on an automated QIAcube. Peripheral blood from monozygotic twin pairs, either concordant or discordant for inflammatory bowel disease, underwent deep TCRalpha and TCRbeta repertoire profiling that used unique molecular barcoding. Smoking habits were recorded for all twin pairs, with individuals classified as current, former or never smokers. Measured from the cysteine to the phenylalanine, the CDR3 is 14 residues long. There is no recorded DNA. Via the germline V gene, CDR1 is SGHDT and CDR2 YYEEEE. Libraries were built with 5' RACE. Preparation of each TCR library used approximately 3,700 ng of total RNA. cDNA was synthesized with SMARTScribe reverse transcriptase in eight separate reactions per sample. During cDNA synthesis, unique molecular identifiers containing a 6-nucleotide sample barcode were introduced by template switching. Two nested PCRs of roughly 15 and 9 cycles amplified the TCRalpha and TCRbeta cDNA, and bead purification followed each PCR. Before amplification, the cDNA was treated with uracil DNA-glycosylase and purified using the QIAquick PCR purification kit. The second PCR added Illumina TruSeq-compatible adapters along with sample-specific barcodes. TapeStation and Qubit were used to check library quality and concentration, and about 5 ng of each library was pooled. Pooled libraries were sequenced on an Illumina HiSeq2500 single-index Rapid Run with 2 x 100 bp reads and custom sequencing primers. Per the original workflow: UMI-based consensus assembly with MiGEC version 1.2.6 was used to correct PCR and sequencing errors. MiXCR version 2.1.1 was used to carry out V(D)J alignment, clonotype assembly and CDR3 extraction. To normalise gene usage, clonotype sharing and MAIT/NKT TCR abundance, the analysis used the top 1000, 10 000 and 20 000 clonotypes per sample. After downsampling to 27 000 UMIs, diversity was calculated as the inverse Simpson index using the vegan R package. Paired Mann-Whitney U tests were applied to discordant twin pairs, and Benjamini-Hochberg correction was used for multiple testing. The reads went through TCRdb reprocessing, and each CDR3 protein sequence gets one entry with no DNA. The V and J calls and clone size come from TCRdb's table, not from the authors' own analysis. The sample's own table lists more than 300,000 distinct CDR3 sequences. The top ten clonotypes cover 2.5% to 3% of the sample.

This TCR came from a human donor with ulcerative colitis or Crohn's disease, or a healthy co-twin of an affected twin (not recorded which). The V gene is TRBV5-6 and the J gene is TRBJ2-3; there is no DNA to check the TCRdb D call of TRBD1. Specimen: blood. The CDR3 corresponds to CASSRGQGRDTQYF.